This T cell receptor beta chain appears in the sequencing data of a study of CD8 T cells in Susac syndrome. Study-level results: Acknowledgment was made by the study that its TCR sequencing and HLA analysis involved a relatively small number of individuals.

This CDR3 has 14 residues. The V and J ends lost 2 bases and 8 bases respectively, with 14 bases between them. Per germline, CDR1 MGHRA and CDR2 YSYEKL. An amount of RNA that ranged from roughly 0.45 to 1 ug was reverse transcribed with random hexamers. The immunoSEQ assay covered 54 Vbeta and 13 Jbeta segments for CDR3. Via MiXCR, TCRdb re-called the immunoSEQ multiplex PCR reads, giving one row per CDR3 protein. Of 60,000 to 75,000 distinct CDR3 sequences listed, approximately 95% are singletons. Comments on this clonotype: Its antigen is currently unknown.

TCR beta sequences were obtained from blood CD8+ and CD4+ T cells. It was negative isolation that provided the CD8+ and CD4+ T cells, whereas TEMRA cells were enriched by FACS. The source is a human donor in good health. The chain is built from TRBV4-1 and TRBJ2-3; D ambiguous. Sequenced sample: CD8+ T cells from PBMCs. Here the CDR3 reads CASSQRLVDLTQYF. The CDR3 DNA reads TGCGCCAGCAGCCAAAGACTCGTAGACCTTACGCAGTATTTT.